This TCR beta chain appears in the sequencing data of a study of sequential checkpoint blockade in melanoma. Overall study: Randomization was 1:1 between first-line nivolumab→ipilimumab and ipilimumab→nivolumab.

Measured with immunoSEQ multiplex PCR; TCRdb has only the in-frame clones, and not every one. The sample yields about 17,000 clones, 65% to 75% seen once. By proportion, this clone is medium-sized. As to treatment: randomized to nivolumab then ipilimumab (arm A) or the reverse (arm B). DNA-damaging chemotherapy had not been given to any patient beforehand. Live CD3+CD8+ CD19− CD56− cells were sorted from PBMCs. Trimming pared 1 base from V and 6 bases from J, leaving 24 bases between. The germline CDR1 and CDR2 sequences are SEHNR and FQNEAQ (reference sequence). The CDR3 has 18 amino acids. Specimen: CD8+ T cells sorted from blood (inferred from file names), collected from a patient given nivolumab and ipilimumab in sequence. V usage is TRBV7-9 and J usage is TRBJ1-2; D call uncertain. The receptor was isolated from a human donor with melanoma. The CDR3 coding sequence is TGTGCCAGCAGCTTAGTCTGGCTGGGAGTGGAGAGATTGGATGGCTACACCTTC. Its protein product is CASSLVWLGVERLDGYTF.